The 4 T cell receptor beta chains below come from one sample, sequenced in a study of vaccination effects on CD4 cells after COVID-19. Which antigens these TCRs recognize remains unknown. Subsequent to roughly 10 days of culture, CD4+ T cells were isolated. Sequenced by immunoSEQ multiplex PCR; TCRdb stores in-frame clones only, minus some. The sample lists tens of thousands of clones, about 69% occurring once. Here the sequenced sample was CD4+ T cells from PBMCs cultured without peptide, taken before COVID-19 vaccination. Receptors originate from a human donor who had a prior SARS-CoV-2 infection.

This clone was counted only a few times. The J gene is TRBJ1-2, the V gene TRBV5-1; TRBD1 is a possible D gene (5 bases). The CDR3 extends over 16 amino acids. The V end was cut by 0 bases, the J end by 5 bases, with 17 bases between. Germline V lookup: CDR1 SGHRS, CDR2 YFSETQ. The CDR3 coding sequence is TGCGCCAGCAGCTTGGCCCCGGTGGGGCAGACTTATGGCTACACCTTC. Protein sequence: CASSLAPVGQTYGYTF.

The chain carries TRBV15 and TRBJ1-1; TRBD1 agrees at 9 bases. Losses at the gene ends were 1 base for V and 4 bases for J; bases not matched to a gene: 1. CDR1 and CDR2 (germline): LNHNV, YYDKDF (reference sequence). The CDR3 has 14 residues. CDR3 sequence reads: CATSRGQGGTEAFF. In nucleotides, the CDR3 is TGTGCCACCAGCAGAGGACAGGGGGGCACTGAAGCTTTCTTT. Together with reference TRBV15 and TRBJ1-1, the CDR3 gives the full variable domain: DAMVIQNPRYQVTQFGKPVTLSCSQTLNHNVMYWYQQKSSQAPKLLFHYYDKDFNNEADTPDNFQSRRPNTSFCFLDIRSPGLGDTAMYLCATSRGQGGTEAFFGQGTRLTVV.

The chain uses TRBV7-9 and TRBJ2-5; TRBD2 matches 8 bases. V lost 5 bases, J lost 7 bases, and 9 bases stayed unmatched. This CDR3 has 14 residues. Germline CDR1 is SEHNR and CDR2 is FQNEAQ (reference sequence). CDR3: CASSPPRGGVTQYF. The DNA of the CDR3 is TGTGCCAGCAGCCCCCCCCGGGGGGGGGTGACCCAGTACTTC.

The J gene is TRBJ2-4, the V gene TRBV19; 7 bases fit TRBD1. The CDR3 is 16 amino acids. Germline V gene sequence: CDR1 LNHDA, CDR2 SQIVND (reference sequence). The J segment lost 3 bases and the V segment lost 3 bases, leaving 8 bases of the junction unmatched. The CDR3 nucleotides read TGTGCCAGTAGTATTTCGTCCGGGACAGTCAAAAACATTCAGTACTTC. This encodes CASSISSGTVKNIQYF.